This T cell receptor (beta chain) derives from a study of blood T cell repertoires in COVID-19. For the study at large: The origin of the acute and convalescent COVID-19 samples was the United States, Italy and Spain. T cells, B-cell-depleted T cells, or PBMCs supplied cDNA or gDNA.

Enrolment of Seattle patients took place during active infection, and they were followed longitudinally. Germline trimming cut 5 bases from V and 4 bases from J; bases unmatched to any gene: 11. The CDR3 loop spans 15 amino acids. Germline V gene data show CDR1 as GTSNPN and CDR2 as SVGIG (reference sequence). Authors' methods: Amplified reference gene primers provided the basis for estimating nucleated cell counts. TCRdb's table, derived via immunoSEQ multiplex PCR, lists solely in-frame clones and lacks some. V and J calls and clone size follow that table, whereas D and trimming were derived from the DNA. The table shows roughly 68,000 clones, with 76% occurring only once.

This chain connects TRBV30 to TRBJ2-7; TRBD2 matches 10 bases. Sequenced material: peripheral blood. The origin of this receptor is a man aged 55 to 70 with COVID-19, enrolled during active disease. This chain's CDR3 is CAWGQKGLAAYEQYF. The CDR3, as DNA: TGTGCCTGGGGTCAGAAAGGACTAGCGGCTTACGAGCAGTACTTC.